This TCR beta chain was recovered during a study of blood T cells in healthy people across ages. Whole-study results and caveats: Unsorted PBMC material precluded a definitive naive versus antigen-experienced comparison.

In germline, CDR1 is DFQATT, CDR2 SNEGSKA (reference sequence). With V trimmed by 1 base and J by 4 bases, 8 bases remained unmatched. This CDR3 has 15 amino acids. About this clonotype itself: Its antigen is unidentified.

The people who gave samples were healthy Caucasians from Russia, aged about 6 to 95. Isolation of PBMCs gave at least 6 million cells per sample. A second PCR, run for 7 to 11 cycles, used a sample-barcoded 5' primer plus a J-beta primer mix. At least 3 million CDR3-containing paired-end reads were obtained per sample. MiXCR was run by TCRdb on the 5' RACE reads, yielding one entry per CDR3 protein. The table includes 1 million or so distinct CDR3 sequences, 45% detected once. This clonotype was sampled from a woman aged 55-75 years in good health. The rearrangement uses TRBV20-1 and TRBJ1-2; 8 nucleotides align to TRBD1. Sequenced material: blood. DNA of the CDR3: TGCAGTGCTAGAGTGGCAGGGGGCGACGGCTATGGCTACACCTTC. This codes for CSARVAGGDGYGYTF.